This T cell receptor (beta chain) was retrieved from a study of PD-L1 blockade in urothelial cancer. Unmatched junction bases numbered 7, after V lost 4 bases and J lost 5 bases. The CDR3 runs 15 residues. Per the germline V gene, CDR1 is LNHDA and CDR2 is SQIVND (reference sequence). Assay: immunoSEQ multiplex PCR; the TCRdb copy retains only in-frame clones and omits some. The table shows roughly 90,000 clones, with around 90% occurring only once. This sample's time point: pretreatment peripheral blood. The rearrangement uses TRBV19 and TRBJ1-4; TRBD1 aligns across 7 bases. The source is a woman older than 75 with urothelial cancer. The sample was PBMCs, taken around atezolizumab (anti-PD-L1) treatment. The CDR3 DNA follows: TGTGCCAGTAGTACGACAGGGACAAACAATGAAAAACTGTTTTTT. It yields the protein CASSTTGTNNEKLFF. Looking up the rest from reference TRBV19 and TRBJ1-4 gives the full variable domain: DGGITQSPKYLFRKEGQNVTLSCEQNLNHDAMYWYRQDPGQGLRLIYYSQIVNDFQKGDIAEGYSVSREKKESFPLTVTSAQKNPTAFYLCASSTTGTNNEKLFFGSGTQLSVL.